A selection of T cell receptor beta chains follows, all from one sample in a study of cytomegalovirus exposure and HLA in healthy donors. Clones were sequenced by immunoSEQ multiplex PCR, and TCRdb holds only the in-frame ones, with some missing. The sample yields roughly 170,000 clones, roughly 80% seen once. Sequenced: PBMCs. These TCRs come from a boy under 18 in good health and CMV-seronegative. CDR3s include the opening cysteine and the closing phenylalanine or tryptophan. The order of the fields is D gene, clone size, V gene, J gene, CDR3 DNA, CDR3 protein. A D gene is named only where the DNA matches it firmly. Part of the rows lack a size; the others show once, few, many or a class for expanded clones.

-	once	TRBV7-9	TRBJ1-1	TGTGCCAGCAGCTTACTGCCAGGCCGGAACACTGAAGCTTTCTTT	CASSLLPGRNTEAFF
-	few	TRBV12-5	TRBJ1-5	TGTGCTAGTGGTCAGGGGACGAATCAGCCCCAGCATTTT	CASGQGTNQPQHF
-	-	TRBV4-1	TRBJ2-2	TGCGCCAGCAGCCAAGATGTGCTAGCCGGTGGGGAGCTGTTTTTT	CASSQDVLAGGELFF
TRBD1	-	TRBV7-3	TRBJ2-7	TGTGCCAGCAGCCCGACAGGGGTATCCTACGAGCAGTACTTC	CASSPTGVSYEQYF
-	-	TRBV29-1	TRBJ2-7	TGCAGCGTACGGGGGTCCTACGAGCAGTACTTC	CSVRGSYEQYF
-	-	TRBV5-5	TRBJ1-2	TGTGCCAGCAGCGCCCAGGGTGACTACACCTTC	CASSAQGDYTF
-	-	TRBV4-3	TRBJ1-6	TGCGCCAGCAGCCTTTCGTCGGGGTGGGATTCACCCCTCCACTTT	CASSLSSGWDSPLHF
TRBD1	-	TRBV18	TRBJ2-1	TGTGCCAGCTCACCAGGGACAGTACCTGAGCAGTTCTTC	CASSPGTVPEQFF
-	-	TRBV30	TRBJ2-2	TGTGCCTGCGGCCACGAGGGCTACTCTTCAACACCGAGGGAGCTGTTTTTT	CACGHEGYSSTPRELFF
TRBD2	-	TRBV11-2	TRBJ2-7	TGTGCCAGCAGCCCACTAGCGGGAGGGCCCTACGAGCAGTACTTC	CASSPLAGGPYEQYF
TRBD2	-	TRBV6-6	TRBJ2-7	TGTGCCAGCAGTCCCCCAGCGGGGAACTCCTACGAGCAGTACTTC	CASSPPAGNSYEQYF
-	-	TRBV4-1	TRBJ1-1	TGCGCCAGCAGCCGGGCTGTAAGGACAGCAGAAGCTTTCTTT	CASSRAVRTAEAFF
TRBD1	-	TRBV5-8	TRBJ1-5	TGTGCCAGCAGCCACAGGGGAAACGTTCAGCCCCAGCATTTT	CASSHRGNVQPQHF
TRBD2	-	TRBV6-6	TRBJ2-1	TGTGCCAGCAGGCTAGCGGGCTCCTACAATGAGCAGTTCTTC	CASRLAGSYNEQFF
-	-	TRBV21-1	TRBJ1-6	TGTGCCAGCAGCAAGGGGGCAGGGGCAGATAATTCACCCCTCCACTTT	CASSKGAGADNSPLHF
-	few	TRBV5-1	TRBJ2-5	TGCGCCAGCAGCTTGAACCATAGGGGCCGGGAGACCCAGTACTTC	CASSLNHRGRETQYF
TRBD1	-	TRBV9	TRBJ1-2	TGTGCCAGCAGCCCCCGGACAGGGGAGTGGGGCTACACCTTC	CASSPRTGEWGYTF
-	-	TRBV7-2	TRBJ1-1	TGTGCCAGCAGCACAAGACAGATTGAAGCTTTCTTT	CASSTRQIEAFF
-	few	TRBV5-1	TRBJ1-1	TGCGCCAGCAGCTTGGGACAGGAGATAGGCACTGAAGCTTTCTTT	CASSLGQEIGTEAFF
-	-	TRBV14	TRBJ2-6	TGTGCCAGCAGCCTGCCCGAGGGCTCTGGGGCCAACGTCCTGACTTTC	CASSLPEGSGANVLTF
-	few	TRBV5-1	TRBJ2-7	TGCGCCAGCAGCTTGGTAGGGGCCGAGCAGTACTTC	CASSLVGAEQYF
TRBD1	-	TRBV6-1	TRBJ2-3	TGTGCCAGCAGTGAGGACAGGGGGCTATCTACAGATACGCAGTATTTT	CASSEDRGLSTDTQYF
-	-	TRBV19	TRBJ1-5	TGTGCCAGTAGTATAGCGGGAAATCAGCCCCAGCATTTT	CASSIAGNQPQHF
TRBD1	-	TRBV5-5	TRBJ1-5	TGTGCCAGCAGCTTAGGGACAGGGGGTGATCAGCCCCAGCATTTT	CASSLGTGGDQPQHF
-	-	TRBV7-9	TRBJ2-7	TGTTCCAGCAGCATAAGAGACGGGTTTAACTACGAGCAGTACTTC	CSSSIRDGFNYEQYF
TRBD1	-	TRBV30	TRBJ1-2	TGTGCCTGGAGTGTATCGGGGACAGGGCATGGCTACACCTTC	CAWSVSGTGHGYTF
-	-	TRBV9	TRBJ1-2	TGTGCCAGCAGCGTCGCACAGTCACTCTATGGCTACACCTTC	CASSVAQSLYGYTF
-	-	TRBV9	TRBJ2-2	TGTGCCAGCAGCGTAGCTTCTGGGGAGCTGTTTTTT	CASSVASGELFF
TRBD2	-	TRBV30	TRBJ2-1	TGTGCCTGGAGTGTAGGGGGAATGACTAGCGGGAGAACCCGTTGGTACAATGAGCAGTTCTTC	CAWSVGGMTSGRTRWYNEQFF
TRBD2	-	TRBV6-5	TRBJ2-7	TGTGCCAGCAGTTACTCTAGGACTAGGTACGAGCAGTACTTC	CASSYSRTRYEQYF
-	-	TRBV6-5	TRBJ1-3	TGTGCCAGCAGTTACTCGTTTGCCGGGAACACCATATATTTT	CASSYSFAGNTIYF
TRBD1	-	TRBV7-9	TRBJ2-3	TGTTCCAGCAGCTCGGGACAGGGGTGGGTAGGAGATACGCAGTATTTT	CSSSSGQGWVGDTQYF
TRBD1	-	TRBV6-5	TRBJ1-2	TGTGCCAGCAGTGAAGGGGGACAGTGGGGAGGCTACACCTTC	CASSEGGQWGGYTF
TRBD1	once	TRBV6-1	TRBJ1-1	TGTGCCAGCACCGACGGACAGGGGGCCTCTGAAGCTTTCTTT	CASTDGQGASEAFF
TRBD1	-	TRBV6-5	TRBJ2-7	TGTGCCAGCAGTTCTATCACGAGACAGGGGGTCGAGCAGTACTTC	CASSSITRQGVEQYF
-	-	TRBV7-8	TRBJ2-7	TGTGCCAGCAGTGCCTTTCTGGGGCGCAGGTCCTACGAGCAGTACTTC	CASSAFLGRRSYEQYF
-	once	TRBV18	TRBJ2-1	TGTGCCAGCTCACCGGCGGGACGCCACTACAATGAGCAGTTCTTC	CASSPAGRHYNEQFF
TRBD2	-	TRBV11-2	TRBJ2-3	TGTGCCAGCAGCTTAGGCGGACTAGCGGGAGGGCGGACGCAGTATTTT	CASSLGGLAGGRTQYF
-	-	TRBV9	TRBJ1-1	TGTGCCAGCAGCCCGGAAGACAGGTTAAGAGAAGCTTTCTTT	CASSPEDRLREAFF